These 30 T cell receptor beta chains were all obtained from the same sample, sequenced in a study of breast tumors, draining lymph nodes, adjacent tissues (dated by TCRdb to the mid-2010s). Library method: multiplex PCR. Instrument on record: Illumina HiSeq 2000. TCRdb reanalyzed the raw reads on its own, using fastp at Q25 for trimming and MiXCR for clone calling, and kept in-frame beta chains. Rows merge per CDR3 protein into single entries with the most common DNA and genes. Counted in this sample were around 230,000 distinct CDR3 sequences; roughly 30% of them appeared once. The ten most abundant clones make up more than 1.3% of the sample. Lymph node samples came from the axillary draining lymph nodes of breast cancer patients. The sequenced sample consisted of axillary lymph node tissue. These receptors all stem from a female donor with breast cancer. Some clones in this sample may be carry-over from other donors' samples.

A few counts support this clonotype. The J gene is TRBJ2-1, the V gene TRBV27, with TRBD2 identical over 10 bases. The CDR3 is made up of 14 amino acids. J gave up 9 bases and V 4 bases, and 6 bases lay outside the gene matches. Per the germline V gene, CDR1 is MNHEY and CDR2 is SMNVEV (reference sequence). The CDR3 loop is CASSYFTSGIEQFF. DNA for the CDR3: TGTGCCAGCAGTTATTTCACTAGCGGGATTGAGCAGTTCTTC.

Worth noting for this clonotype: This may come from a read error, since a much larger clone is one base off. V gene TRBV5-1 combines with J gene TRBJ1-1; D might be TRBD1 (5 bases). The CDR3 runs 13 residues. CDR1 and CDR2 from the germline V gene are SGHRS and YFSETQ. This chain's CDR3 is CASSYREDTGAFF. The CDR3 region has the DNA TGCGCCAGCAGCTATCGGGAGGACACTGGAGCTTTCTTT.

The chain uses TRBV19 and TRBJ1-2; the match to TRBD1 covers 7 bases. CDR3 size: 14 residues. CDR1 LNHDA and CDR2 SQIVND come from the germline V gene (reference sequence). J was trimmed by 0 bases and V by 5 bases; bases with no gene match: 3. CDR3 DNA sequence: TGTGCCAGTAGTCGGACAGGATCTAACTATGGCTACACCTTC. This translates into CASSRTGSNYGYTF.

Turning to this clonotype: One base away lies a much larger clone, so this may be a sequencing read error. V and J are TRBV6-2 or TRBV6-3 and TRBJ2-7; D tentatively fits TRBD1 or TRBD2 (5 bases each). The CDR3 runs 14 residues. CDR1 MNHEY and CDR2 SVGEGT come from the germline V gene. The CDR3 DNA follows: TGTGCCGGCAGCAACGGACAAAGAGGGTACCAGCAGTACTTC. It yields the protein CAGSNGQRGYQQYF.

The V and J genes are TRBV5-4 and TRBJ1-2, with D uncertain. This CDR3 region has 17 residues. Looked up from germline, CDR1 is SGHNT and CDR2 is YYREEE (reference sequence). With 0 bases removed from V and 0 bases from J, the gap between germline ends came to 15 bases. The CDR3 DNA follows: TGTGCCAGCAGCTTGGCCAAGTCTAGCGGGACTAACTATGGCTACACCTTC. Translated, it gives CASSLAKSSGTNYGYTF.

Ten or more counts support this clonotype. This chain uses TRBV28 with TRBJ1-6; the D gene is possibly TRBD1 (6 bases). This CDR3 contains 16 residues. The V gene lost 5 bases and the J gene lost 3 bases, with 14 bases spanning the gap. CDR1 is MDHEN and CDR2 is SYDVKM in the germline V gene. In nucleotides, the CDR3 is TGTGCCAGCAGTACAGGGAAGACGAACTATAATTCACCCCTCCACTTT. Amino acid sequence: CASSTGKTNYNSPLHF. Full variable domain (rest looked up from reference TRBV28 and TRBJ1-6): DVKVTQSSRYLVKRTGEKVFLECVQDMDHENMFWYRQDPGLGLRLIYFSYDVKMKEKGDIPEGYSVSREKKERFSLILESASTNQTSMYLCASSTGKTNYNSPLHFGNGTRLTVT.

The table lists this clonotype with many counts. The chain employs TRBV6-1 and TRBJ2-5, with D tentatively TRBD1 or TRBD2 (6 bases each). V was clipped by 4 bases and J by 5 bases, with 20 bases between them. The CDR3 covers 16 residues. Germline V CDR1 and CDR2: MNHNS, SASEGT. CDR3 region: CASSVSGRGGLETQYF. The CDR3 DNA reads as TGTGCCAGCAGTGTATCCGGCAGGGGAGGTTTGGAGACCCAGTACTTC.

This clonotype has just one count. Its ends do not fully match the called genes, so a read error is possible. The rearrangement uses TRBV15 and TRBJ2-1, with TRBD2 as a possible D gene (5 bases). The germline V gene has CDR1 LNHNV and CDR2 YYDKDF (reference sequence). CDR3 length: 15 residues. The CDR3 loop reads CATSRGSERVGEQFF. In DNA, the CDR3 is TGTGCCACCAGTAGAGGTAGCGAGAGGGTAGGTGAGCAGTTCTTC. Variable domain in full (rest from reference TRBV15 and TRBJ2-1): DAMVIQNPRYQVTQFGKPVTLSCSQTLNHNVMYWYQQKSSQAPKLLFHYYDKDFNNEADTPDNFQSRRPNTSFCFLDIRSPGLGDTAMYLCATSRGSERVGEQFFGPGTRLTVL.

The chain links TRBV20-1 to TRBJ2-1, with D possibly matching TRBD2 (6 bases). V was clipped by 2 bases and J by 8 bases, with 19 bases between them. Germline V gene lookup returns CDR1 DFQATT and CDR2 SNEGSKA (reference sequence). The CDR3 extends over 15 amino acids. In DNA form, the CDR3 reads TGCAGTGCTAGATCGGGAGCAGGGAGAGGATATGAGCAGTTCTTC. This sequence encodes CSARSGAGRGYEQFF.

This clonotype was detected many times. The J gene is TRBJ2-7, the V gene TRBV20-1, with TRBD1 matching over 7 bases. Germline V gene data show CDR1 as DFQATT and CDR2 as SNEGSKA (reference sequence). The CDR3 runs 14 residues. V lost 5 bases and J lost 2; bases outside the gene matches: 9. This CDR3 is CSAGDRDEAYEQYF. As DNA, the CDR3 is TGCAGTGCTGGTGACAGGGATGAGGCCTACGAGCAGTACTTC.

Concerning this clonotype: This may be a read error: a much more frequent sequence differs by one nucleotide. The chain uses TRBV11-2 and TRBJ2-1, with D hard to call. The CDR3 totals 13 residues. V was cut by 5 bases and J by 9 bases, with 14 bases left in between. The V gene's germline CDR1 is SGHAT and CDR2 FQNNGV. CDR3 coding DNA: TGTGCCAGCAGCCCCGGTCCCGGCACTGAGCAGTTCTTC. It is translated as CASSPGPGTEQFF.

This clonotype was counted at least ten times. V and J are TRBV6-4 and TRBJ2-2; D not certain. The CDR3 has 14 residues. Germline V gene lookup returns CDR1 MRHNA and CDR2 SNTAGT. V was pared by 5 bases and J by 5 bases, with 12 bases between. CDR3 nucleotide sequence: TGTGCCAGCAGTCACCCCTCGGCTACCGGGGAGCTGTTTTTT. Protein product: CASSHPSATGELFF.

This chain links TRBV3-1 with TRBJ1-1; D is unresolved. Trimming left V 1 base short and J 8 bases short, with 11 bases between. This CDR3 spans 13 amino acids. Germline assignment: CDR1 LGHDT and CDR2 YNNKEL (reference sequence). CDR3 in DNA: TGTGCCAGCAGCCAAGGTCGCGGGTGGGAAGCTTTCTTT. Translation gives CASSQGRGWEAFF.

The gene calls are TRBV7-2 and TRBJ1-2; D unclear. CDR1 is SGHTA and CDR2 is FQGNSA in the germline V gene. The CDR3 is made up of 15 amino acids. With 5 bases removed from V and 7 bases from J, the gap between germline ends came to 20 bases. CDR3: CASSPTASGSSGYTF. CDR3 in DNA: TGTGCCAGCAGCCCTACGGCGTCCGGGAGTAGTGGCTACACCTTC.

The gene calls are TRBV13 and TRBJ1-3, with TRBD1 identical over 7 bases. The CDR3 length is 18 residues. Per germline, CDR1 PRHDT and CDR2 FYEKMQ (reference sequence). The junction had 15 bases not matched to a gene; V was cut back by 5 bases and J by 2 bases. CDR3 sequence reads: CASSIQRPTGRAGNTIYF. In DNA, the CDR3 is TGTGCCAGCAGCATCCAACGACCGACAGGGAGGGCTGGAAACACCATATATTTT.

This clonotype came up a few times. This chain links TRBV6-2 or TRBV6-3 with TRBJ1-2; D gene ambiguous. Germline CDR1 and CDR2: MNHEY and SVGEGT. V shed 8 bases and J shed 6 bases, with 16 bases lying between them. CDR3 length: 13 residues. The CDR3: CASEGKAKDGYTF. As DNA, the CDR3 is TGTGCCAGCGAGGGAAAGGCCAAAGATGGCTACACCTTC.

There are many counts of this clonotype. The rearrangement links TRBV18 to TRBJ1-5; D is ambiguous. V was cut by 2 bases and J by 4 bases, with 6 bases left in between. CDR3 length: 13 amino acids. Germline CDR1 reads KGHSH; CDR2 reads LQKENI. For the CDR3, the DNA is TGTGCCAGCTCACCAAATAAGAATCAGCCCCAGCATTTT. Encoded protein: CASSPNKNQPQHF.

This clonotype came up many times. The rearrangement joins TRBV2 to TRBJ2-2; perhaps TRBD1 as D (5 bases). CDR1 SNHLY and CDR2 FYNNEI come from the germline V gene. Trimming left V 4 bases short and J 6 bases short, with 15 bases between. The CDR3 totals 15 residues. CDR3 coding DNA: TGTGCCAGCAGTGGGACATCGCCGTCTTCCGGGGAGCTGTTTTTT. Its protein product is CASSGTSPSSGELFF.

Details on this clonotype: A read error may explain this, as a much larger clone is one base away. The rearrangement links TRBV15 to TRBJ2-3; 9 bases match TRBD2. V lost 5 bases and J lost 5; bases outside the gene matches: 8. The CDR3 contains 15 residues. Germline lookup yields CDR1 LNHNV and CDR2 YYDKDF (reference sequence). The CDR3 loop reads CATSHSGTSRDTQYF. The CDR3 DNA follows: TGTGCCACCAGCCACTCCGGGACTAGCCGAGATACGCAGTATTTT. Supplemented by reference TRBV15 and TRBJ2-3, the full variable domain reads DAMVIQNPRYQVTQFGKPVTLSCSQTLNHNVMYWYQQKSSQAPKLLFHYYDKDFNNEADTPDNFQSRRPNTSFCFLDIRSPGLGDTAMYLCATSHSGTSRDTQYFGPGTRLTVL.

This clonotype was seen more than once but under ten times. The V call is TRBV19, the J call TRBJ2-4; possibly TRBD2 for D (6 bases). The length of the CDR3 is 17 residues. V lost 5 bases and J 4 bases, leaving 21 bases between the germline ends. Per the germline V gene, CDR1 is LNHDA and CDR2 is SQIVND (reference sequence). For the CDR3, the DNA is TGTGCCAGTAGTCCAAATTTCGGGACTGCCCTGAAAAACATTCAGTACTTC. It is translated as CASSPNFGTALKNIQYF.

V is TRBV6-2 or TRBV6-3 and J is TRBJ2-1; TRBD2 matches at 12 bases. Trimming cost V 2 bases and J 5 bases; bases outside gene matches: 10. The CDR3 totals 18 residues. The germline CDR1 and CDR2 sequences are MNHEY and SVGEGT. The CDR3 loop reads CASSYPTSGRLRDNEQFF. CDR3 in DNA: TGTGCCAGCAGTTACCCGACTAGCGGGAGATTAAGGGACAATGAGCAGTTCTTC.

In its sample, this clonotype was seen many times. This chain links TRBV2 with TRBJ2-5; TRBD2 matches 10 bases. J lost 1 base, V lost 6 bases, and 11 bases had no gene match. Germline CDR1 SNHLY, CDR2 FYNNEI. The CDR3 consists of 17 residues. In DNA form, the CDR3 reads TGTGCCAGCAGATTAGGACTAGCGGAGGGGGGCCAAGAGACCCAGTACTTC. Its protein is CASRLGLAEGGQETQYF.

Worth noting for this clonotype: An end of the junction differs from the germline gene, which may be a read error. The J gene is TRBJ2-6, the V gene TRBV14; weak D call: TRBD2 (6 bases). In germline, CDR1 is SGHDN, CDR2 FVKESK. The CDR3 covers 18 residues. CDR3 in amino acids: CASSRYGGRLSGVNVLTF. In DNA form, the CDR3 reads TGTGCCAGCAGCCGTTACGGGGGACGCCTATCTGGGGTCAACGTCCTGACTTTC.

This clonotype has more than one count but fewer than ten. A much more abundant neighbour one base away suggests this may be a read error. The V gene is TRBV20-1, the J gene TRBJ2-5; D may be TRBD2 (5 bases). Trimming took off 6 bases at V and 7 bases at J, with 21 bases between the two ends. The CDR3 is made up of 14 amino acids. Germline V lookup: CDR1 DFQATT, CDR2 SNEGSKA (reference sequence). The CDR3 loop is CSAHEGLARATQYF. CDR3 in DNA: TGCAGTGCCCACGAAGGGCTAGCCCGAGCGACCCAGTACTTC.

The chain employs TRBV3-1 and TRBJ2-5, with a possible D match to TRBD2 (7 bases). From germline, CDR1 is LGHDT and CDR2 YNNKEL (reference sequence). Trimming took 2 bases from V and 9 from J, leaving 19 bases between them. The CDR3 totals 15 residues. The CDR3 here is CASSQTQGGGQPQYF. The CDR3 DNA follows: TGTGCCAGCAGCCAAACACAGGGAGGGGGTCAGCCCCAGTACTTC.

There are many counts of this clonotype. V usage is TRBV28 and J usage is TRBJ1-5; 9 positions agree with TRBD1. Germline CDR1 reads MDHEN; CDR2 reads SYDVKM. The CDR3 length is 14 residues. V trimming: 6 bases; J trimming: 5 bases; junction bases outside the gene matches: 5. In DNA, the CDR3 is TGTGCCAGCAGACAGGGGGCGAGGGATCAGCCCCAGCATTTT. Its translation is CASRQGARDQPQHF.

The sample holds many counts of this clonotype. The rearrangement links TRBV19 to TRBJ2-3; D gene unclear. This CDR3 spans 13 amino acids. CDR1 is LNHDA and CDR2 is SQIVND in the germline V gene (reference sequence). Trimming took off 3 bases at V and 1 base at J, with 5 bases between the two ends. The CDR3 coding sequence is TGTGCCAGTAGTATGAGAGGCACAGATACGCAGTATTTT. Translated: CASSMRGTDTQYF.

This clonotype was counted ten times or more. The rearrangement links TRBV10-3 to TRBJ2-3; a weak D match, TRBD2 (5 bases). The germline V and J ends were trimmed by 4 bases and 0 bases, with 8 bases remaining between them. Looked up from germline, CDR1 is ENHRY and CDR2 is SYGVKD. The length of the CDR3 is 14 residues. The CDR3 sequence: CAISVLASTDTQYF. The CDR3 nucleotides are TGTGCCATCAGTGTCCTAGCCAGCACAGATACGCAGTATTTT.

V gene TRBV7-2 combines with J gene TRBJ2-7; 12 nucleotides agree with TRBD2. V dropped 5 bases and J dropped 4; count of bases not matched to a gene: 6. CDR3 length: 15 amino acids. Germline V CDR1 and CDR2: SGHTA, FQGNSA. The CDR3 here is CASSPTSGGTYEQYV. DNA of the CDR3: TGTGCCAGCAGCCCTACTAGCGGGGGGACTTACGAGCAGTACGTC.

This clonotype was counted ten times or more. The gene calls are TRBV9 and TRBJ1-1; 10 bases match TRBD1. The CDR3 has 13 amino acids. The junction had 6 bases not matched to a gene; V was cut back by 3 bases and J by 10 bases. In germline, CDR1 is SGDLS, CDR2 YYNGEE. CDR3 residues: CASSEGQGRGAFF. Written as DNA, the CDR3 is TGTGCCAGCAGCGAGGGACAGGGGAGGGGAGCTTTCTTT. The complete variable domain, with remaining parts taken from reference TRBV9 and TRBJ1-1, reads DSGVTQTPKHLITATGQRVTLRCSPRSGDLSVYWYQQSLDQGLQFLIQYYNGEERAKGNILERFSAQQFPDLHSELNLSSLELGDSALYFCASSEGQGRGAFFGQGTRLTVV.